This TCR beta chain originates from a study of graft-versus-host responses after intestinal transplantation. Notes on this clone: Its antigen is unidentified.

Trimming removed 8 bases from V and 6 bases from J; junction bases left unmatched: 10. Germline assignment: CDR1 SGHRS and CDR2 YFSETQ. This CDR3 is 14 amino acids long. Sequenced by immunoSEQ multiplex PCR; TCRdb stores in-frame clones only, minus some. The repertoire consists of about 130,000 clones, with around 90% occurring once and the leading ten covering around 0.15%. The source is a human donor who received an intestinal transplant. Sequenced material: unstimulated CD4+ T cells sorted from spleen or lymph node cells, taken before intestinal transplant. The genes are TRBV5-1 and TRBJ2-1; TRBD2 matches at 8 bases. The DNA of the CDR3 is TGCGCCAGTACAATCGGGGGGGCCGGCAATGAGCAGTTCTTC. Translating gives CASTIGGAGNEQFF.